This T cell receptor beta chain was captured in a study of T cells in Graves' hyperthyroidism and ophthalmopathy. Subjects with ophthalmopathy showed a Clinical Activity Score no lower than 3, a NOSPECS grade no lower than 4, and a duration shorter than 3 months. Every diagnosis used clinical symptoms, serum thyroxine and TRAb, thyroid ultrasound and orbital computed tomography. Germline V gene data show CDR1 as SGHRS and CDR2 as YFSETQ. The CDR3 runs to 18 residues. V trimming: 0 bases; J trimming: 4 bases; junction bases outside the gene matches: 13. The table lists this clonotype with many counts. Researchers took RNA transcripts and amplified the TCR beta CDR3 regions from them. The HTBI primer set served for first-round RT-PCR of the TCR CDR3. MiXCR, run by TCRdb on the multiplex PCR reads, gives a single entry per CDR3 protein. The sample includes 360,000 or so distinct CDR3 sequences, about 16% of them seen just once.

The chain carries TRBV5-1 and TRBJ2-7; 10 bases map to TRBD2. This TCR came from a woman aged 60 to 75 with Graves' ophthalmopathy. The sample was blood. The CDR3 bases are TGCGCCAGCAGCTTGGTCTCTAGCGGGGGCTCCGGCGTATACGAGCAGTACTTC. Translating it yields CASSLVSSGGSGVYEQYF.